This is a list of T cell receptor beta chains from one sample in a study of blood T cell repertoires in COVID-19. Profiled with immunoSEQ multiplex PCR; TCRdb holds only in-frame clones, not every one. Altogether some 120,000 clones are present, roughly 91% being singletons, with the ten largest covering less than 2%. Sequences were obtained from peripheral blood. The receptors here all came from a human donor in a cohort sampled during active COVID-19. CDR3s include the opening cysteine and the closing phenylalanine or tryptophan. Each record gives: CDR3 protein, V gene.

CDR3: CASSLSGTGGMNTEAFF
V: TRBV5-1

CDR3: CASSQDSTYEQYF
V: TRBV6-5

CDR3: CASSIGTSADTQYF
V: TRBV19

CDR3: CATSRDRGGQETQYF
V: TRBV15

CDR3: CASSFYPNEQFF
V: TRBV11-2

CDR3: CARSPGGGRQPQHF
V: TRBV5-1

CDR3: CATSRDRASGYFYNEQFF
V: TRBV15

CDR3: CASSLSGNIQYF
V: TRBV7-9

CDR3: CASSSTGVEQYF
V: TRBV7-9

CDR3: CAIHPGGTGELFF
V: TRBV10-3

CDR3: CASTSTTSGNTEAFF
V: TRBV5-1

CDR3: CASNHPASGGADTQYF
V: TRBV5-1

CDR3: CASSYRGRNTIYF
V: TRBV28

CDR3: CSVATGTGGIGYTF
V: TRBV29-1

CDR3: CAWSPLGGYTF
V: TRBV30

CDR3: CASSFETGGYTGELFF
V: TRBV13

CDR3: CASRSGTSGSYEQYF
V: TRBV5-5

CDR3: CASSSGTVYGYTF
V: TRBV7-2

CDR3: CASSQTGAESPLHF
V: TRBV27

CDR3: CASSLAQAAETQYF
V: TRBV5-1

CDR3: CASGSRQGRHNEQFF
V: TRBV12-5

CDR3: CASGSGLAGPYNEQFF
V: TRBV27

CDR3: CASSPRSGVYQPQHF
V: TRBV18

CDR3: CASSRTSNEQFF
V: TRBV7-9

CDR3: CAWSVVTSGGPYEQYF
V: TRBV30

CDR3: CATSSGTAEAFF
V: TRBV15

CDR3: CAVRAGNSWETQYF
V: TRBV28

CDR3: CASSPLNSGRSRYEQYF
V: TRBV18

CDR3: CASSQAIAGGGNEQFF
V: TRBV4-2

CDR3: CASSGRSFADTQYF
V: TRBV19

CDR3: CASSSILEGDGRGNTIYF
V: TRBV7-9

CDR3: CASRFRGEGAGELFF
V: TRBV6-6

CDR3: CASSYREGYTF
V: TRBV12-3/TRBV12-4

CDR3: CASSSTGTALSANTGELFF
V: TRBV28

CDR3: CASSPRGGERANEQFF
V: TRBV18

CDR3: CASSRGQANEKLFF
V: TRBV4-2

CDR3: CAWETGSGANVLTF
V: TRBV30

CDR3: CASSLFSTGVTGELFF
V: TRBV11-2

CDR3: CASSLGGAGELFF
V: TRBV5-6

CDR3: CASSSTSGGVYEQFF
V: TRBV7-2

CDR3: CASSMRLAGAGTGELFF
V: TRBV19

CDR3: CASSYSGTGGDTIYF
V: TRBV6-5

CDR3: CASSFVGGGGTGELFF
V: TRBV5-6

CDR3: CASSHLSGTGYAGELFF
V: TRBV9

CDR3: CASSFGTGDRTGNTIYF
V: TRBV5-1

CDR3: CASSLSASGTYNEQFF
V: TRBV27

CDR3: CASSSPGSTQTQYF
V: TRBV5-6

CDR3: CASSPGAIYGYTF
V: TRBV7-2

CDR3: CASSITGGEQFF
V: TRBV19

CDR3: CASSFEVGSSYNEQFF
V: TRBV5-1